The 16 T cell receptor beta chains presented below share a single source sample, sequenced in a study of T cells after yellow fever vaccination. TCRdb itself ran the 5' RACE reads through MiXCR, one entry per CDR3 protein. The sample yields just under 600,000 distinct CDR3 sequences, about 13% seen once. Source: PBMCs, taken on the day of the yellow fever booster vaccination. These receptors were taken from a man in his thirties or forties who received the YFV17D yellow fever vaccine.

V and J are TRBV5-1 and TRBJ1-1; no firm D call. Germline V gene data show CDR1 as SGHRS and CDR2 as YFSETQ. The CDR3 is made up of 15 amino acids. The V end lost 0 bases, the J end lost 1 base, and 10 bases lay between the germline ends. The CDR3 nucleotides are TGCGCCAGCAGCTTGGAGAAGGGCGAGAACACTGAAGCTTTCTTT. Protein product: CASSLEKGENTEAFF.

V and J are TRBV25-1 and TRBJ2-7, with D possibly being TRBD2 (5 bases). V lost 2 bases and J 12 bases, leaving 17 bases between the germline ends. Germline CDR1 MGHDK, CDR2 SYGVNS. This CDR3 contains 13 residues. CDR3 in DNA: TGTGCCAGCAGTGAAGTGGCCGGAGGCCCCAGGTACTTC. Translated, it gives CASSEVAGGPRYF.

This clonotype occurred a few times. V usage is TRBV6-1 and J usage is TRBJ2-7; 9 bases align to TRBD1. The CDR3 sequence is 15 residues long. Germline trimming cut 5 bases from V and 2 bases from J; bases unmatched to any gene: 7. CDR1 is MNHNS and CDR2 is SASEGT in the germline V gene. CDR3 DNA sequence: TGTGCCAGCAGTACGAGGGACAGGGCCGCCTACGAGCAGTACTTC. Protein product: CASSTRDRAAYEQYF.

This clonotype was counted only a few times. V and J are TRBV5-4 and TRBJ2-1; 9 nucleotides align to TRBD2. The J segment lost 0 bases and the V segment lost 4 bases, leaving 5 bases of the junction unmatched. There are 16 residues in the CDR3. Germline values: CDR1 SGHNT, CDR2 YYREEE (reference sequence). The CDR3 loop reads CASSKAGGSSYNEQFF. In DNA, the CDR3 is TGTGCCAGCAGCAAAGCGGGAGGAAGCTCCTACAATGAGCAGTTCTTC.

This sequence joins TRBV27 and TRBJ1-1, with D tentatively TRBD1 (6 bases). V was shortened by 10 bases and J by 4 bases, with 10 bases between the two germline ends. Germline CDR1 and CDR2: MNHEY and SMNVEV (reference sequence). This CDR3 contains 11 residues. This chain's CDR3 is CATQGGTEAFF. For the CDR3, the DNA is TGTGCCACCCAAGGGGGCACTGAAGCTTTCTTT.

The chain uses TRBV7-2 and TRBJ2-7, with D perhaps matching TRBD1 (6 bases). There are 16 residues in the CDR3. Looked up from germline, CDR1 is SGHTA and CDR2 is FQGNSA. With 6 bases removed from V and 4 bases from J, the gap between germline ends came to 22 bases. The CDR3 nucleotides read TGTGCCAGCAGATTTACAGGGACCAAGGGGGTGTACGAGCAGTACTTC. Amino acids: CASRFTGTKGVYEQYF.

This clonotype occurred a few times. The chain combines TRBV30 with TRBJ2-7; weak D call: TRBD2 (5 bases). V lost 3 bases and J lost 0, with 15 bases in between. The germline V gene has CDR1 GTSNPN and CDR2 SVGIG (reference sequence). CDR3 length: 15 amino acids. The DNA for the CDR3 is TGTGCCTGGAGCGGTCTCCATCGGGGCTCCTACGAGCAGTACTTC. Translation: CAWSGLHRGSYEQYF.

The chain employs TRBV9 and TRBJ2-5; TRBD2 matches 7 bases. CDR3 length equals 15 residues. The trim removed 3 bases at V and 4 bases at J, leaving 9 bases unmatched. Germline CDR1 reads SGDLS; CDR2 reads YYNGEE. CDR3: CASSGTRPAGETQYF. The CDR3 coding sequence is TGTGCCAGCAGCGGGACTAGACCGGCGGGAGAGACCCAGTACTTC.

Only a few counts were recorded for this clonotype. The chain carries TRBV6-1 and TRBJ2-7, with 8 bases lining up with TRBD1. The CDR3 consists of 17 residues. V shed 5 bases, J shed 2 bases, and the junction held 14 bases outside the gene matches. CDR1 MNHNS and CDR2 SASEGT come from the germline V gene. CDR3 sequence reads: CASSTNPLGTGAYEQYF. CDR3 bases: TGTGCCAGCAGTACCAACCCCCTCGGGACAGGTGCCTACGAGCAGTACTTC.

The CDR3 region has the DNA TGTGCCAGCAGCAAAAAGGCTAGCAGTGGTGAGCAGTTCTTC. It encodes CASSKKASSGEQFF. The V and J genes are TRBV7-2 and TRBJ2-1, with D possibly matching TRBD2 (5 bases). V shed 5 bases and J shed 9 bases, with 17 bases lying between them. The CDR3 is 14 amino acids. Per germline, CDR1 SGHTA and CDR2 FQGNSA. The full variable domain, rest sourced from reference TRBV7-2 and TRBJ2-1, is GAGVSQSPSNKVTEKGKDVELRCDPISGHTALYWYRQSLGQGLEFLIYFQGNSAPDKSGLPSDRFSAERTGGSVSTLTIQRTQQEDSAVYLCASSKKASSGEQFFGPGTRLTVL.

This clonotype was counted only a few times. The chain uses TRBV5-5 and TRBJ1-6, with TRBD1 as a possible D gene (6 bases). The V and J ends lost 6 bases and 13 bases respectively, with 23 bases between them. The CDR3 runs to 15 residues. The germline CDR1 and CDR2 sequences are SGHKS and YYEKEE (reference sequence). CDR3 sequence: CASTALQGNLSPLHF. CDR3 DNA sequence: TGTGCCAGCACCGCGCTTCAGGGGAACTTATCTCCCCTCCACTTT. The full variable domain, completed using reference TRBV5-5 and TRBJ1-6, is DAGVTQSPTHLIKTRGQQVTLRCSPISGHKSVSWYQQVLGQGPQFIFQYYEKEERGRGNFPDRFSARQFPNYSSELNVNALLLGDSALYLCASTALQGNLSPLHFGNGTRLTVT.

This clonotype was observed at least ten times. CDR3: CASSLSEQFF. The CDR3 nucleotides are TGTGCCAGCAGCCTCTCCGAGCAGTTCTTC. The chain is built from TRBV7-2 and TRBJ2-1; D is undetermined. Deletions cut 5 bases from V and 10 bases from J, with 6 bases between. The CDR3 sequence is 10 residues long. Per germline, CDR1 SGHTA and CDR2 FQGNSA.

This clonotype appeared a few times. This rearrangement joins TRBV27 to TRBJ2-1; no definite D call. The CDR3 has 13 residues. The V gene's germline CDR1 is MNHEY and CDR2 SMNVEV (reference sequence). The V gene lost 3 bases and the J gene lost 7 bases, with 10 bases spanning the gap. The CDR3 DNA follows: TGTGCCAGCAGTTTCCAGCAGTGGAATGAGCAGTTCTTC. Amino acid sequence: CASSFQQWNEQFF.

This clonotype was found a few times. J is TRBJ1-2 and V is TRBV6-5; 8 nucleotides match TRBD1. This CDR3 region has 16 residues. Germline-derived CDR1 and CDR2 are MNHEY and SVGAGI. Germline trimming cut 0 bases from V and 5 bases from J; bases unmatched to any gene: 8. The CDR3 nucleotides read TGTGCCAGCAGTTACTCTCAGGGGGCACTGGGGTATGGCTACACCTTC. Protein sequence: CASSYSQGALGYGYTF.

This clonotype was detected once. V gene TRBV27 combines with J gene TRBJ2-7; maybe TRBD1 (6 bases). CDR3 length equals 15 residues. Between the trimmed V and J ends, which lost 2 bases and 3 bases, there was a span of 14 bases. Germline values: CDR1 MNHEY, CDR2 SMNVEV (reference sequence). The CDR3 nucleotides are TGTGCCAGCAGTTTACAGGGGTACCTTATCTACGAGCAGTACTTC. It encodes CASSLQGYLIYEQYF.

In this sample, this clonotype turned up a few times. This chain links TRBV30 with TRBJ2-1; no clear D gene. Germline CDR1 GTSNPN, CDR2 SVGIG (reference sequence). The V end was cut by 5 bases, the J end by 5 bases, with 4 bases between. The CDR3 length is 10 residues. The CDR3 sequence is CAWGNNEQFF. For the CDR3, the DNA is TGTGCCTGGGGGAACAATGAGCAGTTCTTC.